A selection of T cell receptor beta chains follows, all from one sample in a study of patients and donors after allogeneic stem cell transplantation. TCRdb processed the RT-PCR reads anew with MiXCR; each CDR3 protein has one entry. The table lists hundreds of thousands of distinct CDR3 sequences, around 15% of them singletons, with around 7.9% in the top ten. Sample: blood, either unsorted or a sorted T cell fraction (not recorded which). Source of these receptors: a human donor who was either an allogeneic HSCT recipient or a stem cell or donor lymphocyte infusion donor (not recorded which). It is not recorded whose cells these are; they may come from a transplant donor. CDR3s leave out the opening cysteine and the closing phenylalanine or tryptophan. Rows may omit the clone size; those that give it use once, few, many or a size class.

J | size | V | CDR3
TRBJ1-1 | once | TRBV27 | ASTAGTEAF
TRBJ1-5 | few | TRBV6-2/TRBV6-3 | ASSEGQYSNQPQH
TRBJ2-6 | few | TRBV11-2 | ASSPTGAGANVLT
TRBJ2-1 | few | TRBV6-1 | ASVGDEQF
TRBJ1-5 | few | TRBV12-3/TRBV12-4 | ASRTGTDSNQPQH
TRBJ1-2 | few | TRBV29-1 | SGLGQGADYGYT
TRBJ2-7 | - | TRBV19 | ASSEVSLSYEQY
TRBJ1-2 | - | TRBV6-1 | ASSHRDGSKGSYGYT
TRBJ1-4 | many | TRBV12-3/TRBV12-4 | ASSPGEKKKLF
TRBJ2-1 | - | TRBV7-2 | ASSEPGTPDENEQF
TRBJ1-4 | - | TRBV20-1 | SARGGLNNEKLF
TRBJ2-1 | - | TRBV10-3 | AISDTPGPASGEQF
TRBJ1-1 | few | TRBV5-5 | ASSLEYGAF
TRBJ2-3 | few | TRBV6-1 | ASSLGTRDDTQY
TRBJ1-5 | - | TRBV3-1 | ASSQEGLGYSNQPQH
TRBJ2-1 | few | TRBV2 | ASSETPRWAVSYEQF